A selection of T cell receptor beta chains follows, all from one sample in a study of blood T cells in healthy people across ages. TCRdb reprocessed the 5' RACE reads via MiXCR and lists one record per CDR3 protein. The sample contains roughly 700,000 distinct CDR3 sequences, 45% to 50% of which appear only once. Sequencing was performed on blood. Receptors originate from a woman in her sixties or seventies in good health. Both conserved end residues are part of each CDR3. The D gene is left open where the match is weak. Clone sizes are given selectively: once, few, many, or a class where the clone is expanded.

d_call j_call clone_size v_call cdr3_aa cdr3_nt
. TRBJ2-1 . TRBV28 CASSDSTDNEQFF TGTGCCAGCAGTGACAGCACAGACAATGAGCAGTTCTTC
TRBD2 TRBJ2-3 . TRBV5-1 CASSTLGLEGDTQYF TGCGCCAGCAGCACCCTTGGACTAGAAGGTGATACGCAGTATTTT
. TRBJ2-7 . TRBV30 CAWSSPPSYEQYF TGTGCCTGGAGTTCACCCCCGTCCTACGAGCAGTACTTC
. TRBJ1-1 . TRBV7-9 CASRGQGENTEAFF TGTGCCAGCCGCGGGCAGGGAGAGAACACTGAAGCTTTCTTT
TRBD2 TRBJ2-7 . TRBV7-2 CASSFRSGENYEQYF TGTGCCAGCAGCTTCCGTAGCGGGGAAAACTACGAGCAGTACTTC
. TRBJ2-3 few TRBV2 CASNQFKEDTQYF TGTGCCAGCAATCAGTTTAAGGAAGATACGCAGTATTTT
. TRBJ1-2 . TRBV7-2 CASSFGQNYGYTF TGTGCCAGCAGCTTCGGACAGAACTATGGCTACACCTTC
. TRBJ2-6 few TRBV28 CASDKRSGANVLTF TGTGCCAGCGATAAGCGCTCTGGGGCCAACGTCCTGACTTTC
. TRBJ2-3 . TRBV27 CASSVRLNTDTQYF TGTGCCAGCAGTGTCCGGTTGAACACAGATACGCAGTATTTT
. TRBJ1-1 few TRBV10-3 CAIKKAGENTEAFF TGTGCCATCAAGAAAGCAGGGGAGAACACTGAAGCTTTCTTT
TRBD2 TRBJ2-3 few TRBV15 CATSSSGTADTQYF TGTGCCACCAGCAGCAGCGGGACGGCAGATACGCAGTATTTT
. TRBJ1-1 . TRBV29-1 CSAFRGVNTEAFF TGCAGCGCATTTAGGGGGGTGAACACTGAAGCTTTCTTT
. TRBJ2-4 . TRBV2 CASTREPNIQYF TGTGCCAGCACAAGGGAACCAAACATTCAGTACTTC
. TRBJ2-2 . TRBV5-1 CASSLPTKGSGELFF TGCGCCAGCAGCTTACCTACTAAGGGGTCCGGGGAGCTGTTTTTT
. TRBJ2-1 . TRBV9 CASSAGGETYNEQFF TGTGCCAGCAGCGCCGGGGGCGAAACCTACAATGAGCAGTTCTTC
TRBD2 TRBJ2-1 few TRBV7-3 CASSPSGGRHNEQFF TGTGCCAGCAGCCCATCTGGCGGGAGGCACAATGAGCAGTTCTTC
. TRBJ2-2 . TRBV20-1 CSARDLSGDYTGELFF TGCAGTGCTAGAGACCTATCGGGGGATTACACCGGGGAGCTGTTTTTT
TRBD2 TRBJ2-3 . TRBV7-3 CASGREGPTDTQYF TGTGCCAGCGGGCGGGAGGGCCCCACGGATACGCAGTATTTT
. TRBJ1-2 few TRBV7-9 CASSLAGAPGYTF TGTGCCAGCAGCTTAGCCGGGGCCCCGGGCTACACCTTC
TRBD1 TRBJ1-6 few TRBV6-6 CASNPGQGSNSPLHF TGTGCCAGCAATCCGGGACAGGGATCTAATTCACCCCTCCACTTT
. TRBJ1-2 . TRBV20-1 CSALTGMDGYTF TGCAGTGCTCTGACAGGCATGGATGGCTACACCTTC
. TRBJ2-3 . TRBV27 CASSTSLDTQYF TGTGCCAGCAGTACCTCCCTAGATACGCAGTATTTT
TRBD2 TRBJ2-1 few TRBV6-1 CASSPGTSGTNEQFF TGTGCCAGCAGCCCCGGGACTAGCGGTACTAATGAGCAGTTCTTC
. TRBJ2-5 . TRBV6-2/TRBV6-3 CASSYLATIGDTQETQYF TGTGCCAGCAGTTATCTTGCGACCATTGGCGACACCCAAGAGACCCAGTACTTC
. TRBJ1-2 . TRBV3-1 CDSSQAAFNYGYTF TGTGACAGCAGCCAAGCAGCGTTTAACTATGGCTACACCTTC
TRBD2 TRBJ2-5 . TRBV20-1 CSARDPASGKETQYF TGCAGTGCTAGAGATCCGGCTAGCGGGAAAGAGACCCAGTACTTC
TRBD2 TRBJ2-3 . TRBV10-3 CAIGLARGDTQYF TGTGCCATCGGACTAGCGAGGGGGGATACGCAGTATTTT
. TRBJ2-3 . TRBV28 CASSLDGRTDTQYF TGTGCCAGCAGTTTGGACGGTCGCACAGATACGCAGTATTTT
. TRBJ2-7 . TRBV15 CATSREGSYGQYF TGTGCCACCAGCAGAGAGGGTTCCTACGGGCAGTACTTC
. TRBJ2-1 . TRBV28 CASRGLYNEQFF TGTGCCAGCAGGGGCCTCTACAATGAGCAGTTCTTC
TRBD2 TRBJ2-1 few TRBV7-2 CASSLVGLAGSYNEQFF TGTGCCAGCAGCTTAGTGGGCCTAGCGGGCTCCTACAATGAGCAGTTCTTC
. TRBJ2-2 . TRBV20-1 CSARDVSRNTGELFF TGCAGTGCTAGAGATGTTAGCCGGAACACCGGGGAGCTGTTTTTT
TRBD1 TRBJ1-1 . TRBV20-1 CSANTPDRVNFF TGCAGTGCCAATACTCCGGACAGGGTTAATTTCTTT
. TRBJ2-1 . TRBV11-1 CASSLGTVEQFF TGTGCCAGCAGCTTAGGGACGGTCGAGCAGTTCTTC
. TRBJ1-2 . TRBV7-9 CASSLGRSYNYGYTF TGTGCCAGCAGCTTAGGCAGGAGCTATAACTATGGCTACACCTTC
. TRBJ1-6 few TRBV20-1 CSASPLGQGNSPLHF TGCAGTGCTAGCCCCTTGGGACAAGGGAATTCACCCCTCCACTTT
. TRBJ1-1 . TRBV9 CASSVGDTFPRTEAFF TGTGCCAGCAGCGTAGGAGACACCTTCCCGAGGACTGAAGCTTTCTTT
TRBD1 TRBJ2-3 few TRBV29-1 CSVEGGTENTDTQYF TGCAGCGTTGAGGGTGGGACAGAAAACACAGATACGCAGTATTTT
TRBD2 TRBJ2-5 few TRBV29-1 CSVGHSGSRETQYF TGCAGCGTTGGACATAGCGGGTCCCGGGAGACCCAGTACTTC
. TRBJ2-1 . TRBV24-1 CATSEGTSSYNEQFF TGTGCCACCAGTGAGGGGACAAGCTCCTACAATGAGCAGTTCTTC
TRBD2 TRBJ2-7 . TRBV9 CASRTTSGGLDEQYF TGTGCCAGCAGAACTACTAGCGGGGGGTTGGATGAGCAGTACTTC
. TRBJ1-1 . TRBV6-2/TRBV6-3 CASSYWGAGTEAFF TGTGCCAGCAGTTACTGGGGCGCCGGCACTGAAGCTTTCTTT
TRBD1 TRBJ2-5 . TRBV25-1 CASSDYRDSDGQYF TGTGCCAGCAGTGACTACCGGGACAGCGACGGGCAGTACTTC
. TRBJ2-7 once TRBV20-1 CSARPDPRRSEQYF TGCAGTGCTAGGCCTGACCCAAGGAGGAGCGAGCAGTACTTC
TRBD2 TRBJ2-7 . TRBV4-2 CASSPRTSQRVYEQYF TGTGCCAGCAGCCCCCGGACTAGCCAGCGGGTCTACGAGCAGTACTTC
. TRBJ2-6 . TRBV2 CASSVGGRGANVLTF TGTGCCAGCAGCGTCGGAGGGAGAGGGGCCAACGTCCTGACTTTC
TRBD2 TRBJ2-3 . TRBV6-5 CASSYGGLAGDTQYF TGTGCCAGCAGTTACGGGGGACTAGCGGGGGATACGCAGTATTTT
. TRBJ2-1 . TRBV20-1 CSARERGSYNEQFF TGCAGTGCTAGAGAGAGGGGAAGCTACAATGAGCAGTTCTTC
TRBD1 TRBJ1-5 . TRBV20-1 CSAGVGQGDNQPQHF TGCAGTGCGGGCGTAGGACAGGGAGACAATCAGCCCCAGCATTTT
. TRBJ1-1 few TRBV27 CASSPRIRTEVNTEAFF TGTGCCAGCAGCCCTCGTATCAGGACAGAAGTGAACACTGAAGCTTTCTTT
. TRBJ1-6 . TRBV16 CASSQTGWDSPLHF TGTGCCAGCAGCCAAACAGGGTGGGATTCACCCCTCCACTTT
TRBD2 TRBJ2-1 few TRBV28 CASSPSSTSGTGEQFF TGTGCCAGCAGCCCATCATCGACTAGCGGGACAGGTGAGCAGTTCTTC
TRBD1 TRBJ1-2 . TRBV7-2 CASSPNAGTVSYGYTF TGTGCCAGCAGCCCGAACGCAGGGACAGTCAGCTATGGCTACACCTTT
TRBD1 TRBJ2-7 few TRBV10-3 CAIGQGSYEQYF TGTGCCATAGGACAGGGGTCCTACGAGCAGTACTTC
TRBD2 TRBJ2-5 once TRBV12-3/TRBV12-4 CASTKGSGVKETQYF TGTGCCAGCACCAAGGGTAGCGGGGTGAAAGAGACCCAGTACTTC
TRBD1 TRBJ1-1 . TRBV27 CASSPTLRGLYFADTEAFF TGTGCCAGCAGTCCAACCCTCAGGGGGCTTTATTTCGCGGACACTGAAGCTTTCTTT
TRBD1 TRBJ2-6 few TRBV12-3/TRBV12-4 CASSRDSYSGANVLTF TGTGCCAGCAGTCGGGACAGCTACTCTGGGGCCAACGTCCTGACTTTC
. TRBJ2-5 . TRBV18 CASSPLGVQETQYF TGTGCCAGCTCACCACTAGGAGTCCAAGAGACCCAGTACTTC
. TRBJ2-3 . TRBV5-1 CASSRGDGNADTQYF TGCGCCAGCAGCAGAGGGGACGGAAACGCAGATACGCAGTATTTT
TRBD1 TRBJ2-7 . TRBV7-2 CASSFTGTGSSYEQYF TGTGCCAGCAGCTTCACCGGGACAGGTAGCTCCTACGAGCAGTACTTC